This TCR beta chain originates from a study of T cell responses to AZD1222 COVID-19 vaccine. Findings and limits, study-wide: Sampling that yielded the repertoires occurred only after the peak T cell response. Most donors were white British, females outnumbered males, and clonal diversity was possibly underestimated.

About this clone: The target antigen is unknown.

Assay: immunoSEQ multiplex PCR; the TCRdb copy retains only in-frame clones and omits some. This sample has tens of thousands of clones, with approximately 83% found just once. Investigators merged groups given second doses at roughly 4 or roughly 12 weeks. This CDR3 has 17 residues. The germline gives CDR1 SGHTA, CDR2 FQGTGA. Losses at the gene ends were 2 bases for V and 2 bases for J; bases not matched to a gene: 3. The chain couples TRBV7-3 to TRBJ2-6; TRBD1 aligns across 10 bases. The receptor was derived from an adult who received the AZD1222 COVID-19 vaccine. The specimen comprised peripheral blood, sampled 28 days after the second AZD1222 dose. The CDR3 DNA follows: TGTGCCAGCAGCTTAGTGGGGACAGGGGCTGGGGCCAACGTCCTGACTTTC. Its translation is CASSLVGTGAGANVLTF.